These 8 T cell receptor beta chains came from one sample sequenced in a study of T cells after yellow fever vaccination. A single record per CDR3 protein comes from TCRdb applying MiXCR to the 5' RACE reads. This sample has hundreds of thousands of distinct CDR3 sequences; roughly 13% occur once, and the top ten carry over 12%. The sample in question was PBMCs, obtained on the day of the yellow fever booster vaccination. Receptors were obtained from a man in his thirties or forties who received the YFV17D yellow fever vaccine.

CDR3 amino acids: CAISPGTSGRSHEQYF. In nucleotides, the CDR3 is TGTGCCATCAGTCCGGGGACTAGCGGGAGATCCCACGAGCAGTACTTC. V and J are TRBV10-3 and TRBJ2-7; 14 bases line up with TRBD2. CDR1 is ENHRY, CDR2 SYGVKD, per germline. This CDR3 contains 16 residues. Unmatched junction bases numbered 8, after V lost 5 bases and J lost 5 bases.

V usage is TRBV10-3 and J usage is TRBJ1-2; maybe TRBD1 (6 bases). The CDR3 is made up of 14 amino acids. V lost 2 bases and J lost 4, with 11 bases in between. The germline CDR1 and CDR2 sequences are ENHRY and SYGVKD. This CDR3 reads CAISERSRGYGYTF. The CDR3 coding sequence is TGTGCCATCAGTGAGAGGTCCAGGGGCTATGGCTACACCTTC.

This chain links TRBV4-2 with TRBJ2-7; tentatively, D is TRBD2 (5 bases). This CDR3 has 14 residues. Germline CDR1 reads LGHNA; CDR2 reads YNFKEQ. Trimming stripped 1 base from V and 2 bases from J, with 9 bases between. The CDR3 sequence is CASSQVAFTYEQYF. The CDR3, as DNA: TGTGCCAGCAGCCAAGTAGCGTTTACCTACGAGCAGTACTTC.

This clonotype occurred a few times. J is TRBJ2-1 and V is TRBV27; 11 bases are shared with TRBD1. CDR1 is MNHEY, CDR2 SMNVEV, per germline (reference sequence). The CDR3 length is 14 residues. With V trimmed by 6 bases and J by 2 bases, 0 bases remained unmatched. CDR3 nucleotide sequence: TGTGCCAGCAGGGGACAGGGGGCCTACAATGAGCAGTTCTTC. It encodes CASRGQGAYNEQFF.

The CDR3: CASRMGVTSTDTQYF. In DNA, the CDR3 is TGCGCCAGCCGCATGGGGGTAACTAGCACAGATACGCAGTATTTT. The J gene is TRBJ2-3, the V gene TRBV4-3, with D tentatively TRBD1 or TRBD2 (5 bases each). The germline gives CDR1 LGHNA, CDR2 YSLEER. The CDR3 has 15 residues. V dropped 8 bases and J dropped 0 bases, with 15 bases sitting between them.

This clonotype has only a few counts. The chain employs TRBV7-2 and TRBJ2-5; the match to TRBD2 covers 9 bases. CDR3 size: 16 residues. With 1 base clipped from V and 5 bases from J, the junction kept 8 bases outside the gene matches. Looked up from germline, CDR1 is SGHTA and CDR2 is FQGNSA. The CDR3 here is CASSLVAGGPRETQYF. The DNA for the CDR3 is TGTGCCAGCAGCTTAGTGGCGGGAGGGCCTAGGGAGACCCAGTACTTC. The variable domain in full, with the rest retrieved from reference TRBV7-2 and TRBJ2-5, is GAGVSQSPSNKVTEKGKDVELRCDPISGHTALYWYRQSLGQGLEFLIYFQGNSAPDKSGLPSDRFSAERTGGSVSTLTIQRTQQEDSAVYLCASSLVAGGPRETQYFGPGTRLLVL.

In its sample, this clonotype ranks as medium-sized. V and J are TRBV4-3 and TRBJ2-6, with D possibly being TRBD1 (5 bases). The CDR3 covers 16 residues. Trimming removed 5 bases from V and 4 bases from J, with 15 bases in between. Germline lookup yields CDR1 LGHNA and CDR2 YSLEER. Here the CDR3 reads CASSGSAGSGANVLTF. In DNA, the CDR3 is TGCGCCAGCAGCGGTTCAGCAGGGTCCGGGGCCAACGTCCTGACTTTC.

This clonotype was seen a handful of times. The CDR3 region is CSVVGGQETQYF. Here the CDR3 DNA reads TGCAGCGTTGTGGGGGGCCAAGAGACCCAGTACTTC. The V call is TRBV29-1, the J call TRBJ2-5; D is possibly TRBD2 (6 bases). The V and J ends lost 4 bases and 1 base respectively, with 7 bases between them. The CDR3 has 12 amino acids. CDR1 is SQVTM, CDR2 ANQGSEA, per germline.